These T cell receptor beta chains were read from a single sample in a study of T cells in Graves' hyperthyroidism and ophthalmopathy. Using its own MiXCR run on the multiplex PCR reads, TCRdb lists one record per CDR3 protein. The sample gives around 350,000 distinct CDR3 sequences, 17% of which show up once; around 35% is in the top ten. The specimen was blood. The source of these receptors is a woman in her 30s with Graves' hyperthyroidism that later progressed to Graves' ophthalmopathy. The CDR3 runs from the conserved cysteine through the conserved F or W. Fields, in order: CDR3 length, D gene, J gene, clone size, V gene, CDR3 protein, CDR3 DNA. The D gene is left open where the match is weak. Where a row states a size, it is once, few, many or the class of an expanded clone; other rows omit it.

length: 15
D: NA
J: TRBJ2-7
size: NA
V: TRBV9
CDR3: CASSAGLTQIYEQYF
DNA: TGTGCCAGCAGCGCCGGACTGACCCAAATCTACGAGCAGTACTTC

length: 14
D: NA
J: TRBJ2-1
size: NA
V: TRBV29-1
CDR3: CSVRTSQDYNEQFF
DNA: TGCAGCGTTAGAACCTCCCAGGATTACAATGAGCAGTTCTTC

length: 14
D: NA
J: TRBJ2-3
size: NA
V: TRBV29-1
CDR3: CSVGTFRSTDTQYF
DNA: TGCAGCGTGGGGACTTTCCGAAGCACAGATACGCAGTATTTT

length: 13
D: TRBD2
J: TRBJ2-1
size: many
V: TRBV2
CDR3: CASSAEREGEQFF
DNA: TGTGCCAGCAGCGCAGAGCGGGAGGGTGAGCAGTTCTTC

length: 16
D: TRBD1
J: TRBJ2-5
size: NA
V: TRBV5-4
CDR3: CASSTDRGSDQETQYF
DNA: TGTGCCAGCAGCACGGACAGGGGGTCGGACCAAGAGACCCAGTACTTC

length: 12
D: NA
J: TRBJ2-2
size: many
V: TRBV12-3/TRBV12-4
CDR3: CASSFITGELFF
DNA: TGTGCCAGCAGTTTTATCACCGGGGAGCTGTTTTTT

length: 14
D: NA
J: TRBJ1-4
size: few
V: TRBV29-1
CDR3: CSVEGSAENEKLFF
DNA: TGCAGCGTTGAAGGTTCGGCAGAAAATGAAAAACTGTTTTTT

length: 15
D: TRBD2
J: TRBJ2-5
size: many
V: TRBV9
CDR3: CASSVNSGGGETQYF
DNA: TGTGCCAGCAGCGTAAACTCGGGGGGTGGAGAGACCCAGTACTTC

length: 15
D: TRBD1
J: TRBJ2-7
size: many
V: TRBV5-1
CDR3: CASNPGRGGLYEQYF
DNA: TGCGCCAGCAACCCGGGGAGAGGGGGCTTATACGAGCAGTACTTC

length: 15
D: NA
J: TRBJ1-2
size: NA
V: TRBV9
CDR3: CASSPRELRYGGYTF
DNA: TGTGCCAGCAGCCCTAGGGAGCTAAGATACGGTGGCTACACCTTC

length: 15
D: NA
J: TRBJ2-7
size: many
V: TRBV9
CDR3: CASSAMTGSSYEQYF
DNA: TGTGCCAGCAGCGCAATGACAGGAAGCTCCTACGAGCAGTACTTC

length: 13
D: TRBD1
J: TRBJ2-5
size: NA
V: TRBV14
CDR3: CARDRDLQETQYF
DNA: TGTGCCAGAGACAGGGACCTTCAAGAGACCCAGTACTTC

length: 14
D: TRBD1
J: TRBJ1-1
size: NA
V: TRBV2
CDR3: CASSITGGRTEAFF
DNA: TGTGCCAGCAGCATCACAGGGGGGAGGACTGAAGCTTTCTTT

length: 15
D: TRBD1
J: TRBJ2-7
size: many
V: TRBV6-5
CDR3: CASSYSGQEPYEQYF
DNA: TGTGCCAGCAGTTACTCGGGACAGGAACCCTACGAGCAGTACTTC

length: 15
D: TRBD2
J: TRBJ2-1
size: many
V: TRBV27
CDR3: CASSPSVGGAGEQFF
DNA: TGTGCCAGCAGTCCGTCAGTCGGGGGGGCTGGTGAGCAGTTCTTC

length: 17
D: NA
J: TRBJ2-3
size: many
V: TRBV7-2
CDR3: CASSLDVVGSTTDTQYF
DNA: TGTGCCAGCAGCTTAGACGTTGTCGGGAGTACCACAGATACGCAGTATTTT

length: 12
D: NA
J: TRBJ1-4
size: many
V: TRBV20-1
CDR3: CSARGLYEKLFF
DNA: TGCAGTGCTAGAGGGCTTTATGAAAAACTGTTTTTT

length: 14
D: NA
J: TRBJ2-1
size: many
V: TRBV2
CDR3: CASSRRHPDNEQFF
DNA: TGTGCCAGCAGTAGGCGCCACCCGGACAATGAGCAGTTCTTC

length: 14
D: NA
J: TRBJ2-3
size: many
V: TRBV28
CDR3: CASSPLTSPDTQYF
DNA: TGTGCCAGCAGTCCCCTGACTAGTCCAGATACGCAGTATTTT

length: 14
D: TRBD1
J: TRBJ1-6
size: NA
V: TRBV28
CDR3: CASIPGTGASPLHF
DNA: TGTGCCAGCATCCCCGGGACAGGGGCTTCACCCCTCCACTTT

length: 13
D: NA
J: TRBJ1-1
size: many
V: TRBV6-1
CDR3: CASKGGGNTEAFF
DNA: TGTGCCAGCAAGGGCGGGGGGAACACTGAAGCTTTCTTT

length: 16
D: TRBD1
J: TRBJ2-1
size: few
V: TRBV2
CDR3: CASSEIRQGAYNEQFF
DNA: TGTGCCAGCAGTGAGATCCGACAGGGTGCATACAATGAGCAGTTCTTC

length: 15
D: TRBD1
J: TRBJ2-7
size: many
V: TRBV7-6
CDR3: CASSTLDRARGEQYF
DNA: TGTGCCAGCAGCACCCTAGACAGGGCCAGGGGCGAGCAGTACTTC

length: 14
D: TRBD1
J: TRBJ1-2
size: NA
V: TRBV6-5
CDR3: CASSNRGPAYGYTF
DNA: TGTGCCAGCAGTAACAGGGGGCCCGCCTATGGCTACACCTTC

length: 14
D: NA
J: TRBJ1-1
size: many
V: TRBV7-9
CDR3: CASSLKGSGTEAFF
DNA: TGTGCCAGCAGCTTGAAGGGTTCAGGCACTGAAGCTTTCTTT

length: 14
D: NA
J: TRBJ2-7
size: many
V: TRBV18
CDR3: CASSPLQGTYEQYF
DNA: TGTGCCAGCTCACCCTTACAGGGTACATACGAGCAGTACTTC

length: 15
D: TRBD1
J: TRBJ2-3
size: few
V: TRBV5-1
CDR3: CASSPGGSDTDTQYF
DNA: TGCGCCAGCAGCCCAGGGGGCTCGGACACAGATACGCAGTATTTT

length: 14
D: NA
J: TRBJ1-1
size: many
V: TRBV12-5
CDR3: CASGLGTFNTEAFF
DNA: TGTGCTAGTGGTTTAGGGACCTTTAACACTGAAGCTTTCTTT

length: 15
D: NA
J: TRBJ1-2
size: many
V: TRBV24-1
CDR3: CATRAAGGLTGGYTF
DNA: TGTGCCACCAGGGCCGCCGGGGGGCTGACTGGTGGCTACACCTTC

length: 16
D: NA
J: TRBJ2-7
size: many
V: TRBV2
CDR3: CASSEAGGTLTYEQYF
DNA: TGTGCCAGCAGTGAAGCGGGCGGGACACTCACCTACGAGCAGTACTTC

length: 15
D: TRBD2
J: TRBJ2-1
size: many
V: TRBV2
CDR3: CASSLGASGFDEQFF
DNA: TGTGCCAGCAGCCTTGGGGCTAGCGGGTTTGATGAGCAGTTCTTC

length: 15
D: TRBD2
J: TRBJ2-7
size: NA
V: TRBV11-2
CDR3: CASSRRLAGAPEQYF
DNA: TGTGCCAGCAGCCGTCGACTAGCGGGAGCCCCCGAGCAGTACTTC

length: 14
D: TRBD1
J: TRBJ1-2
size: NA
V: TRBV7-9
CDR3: CASSLPQGAYGYTF
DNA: TGTGCCAGCAGCTTACCACAGGGGGCATATGGCTACACCTTC

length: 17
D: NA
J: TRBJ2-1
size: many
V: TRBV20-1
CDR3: CSARVGNAGWIVNEQFF
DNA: TGCAGTGCTAGAGTCGGTAACGCGGGTTGGATCGTCAATGAGCAGTTCTTC

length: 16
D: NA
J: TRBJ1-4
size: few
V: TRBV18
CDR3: CASSLQGPLLNEKLFF
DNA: TGTGCCAGCTCACTGCAGGGGCCCTTACTTAATGAAAAACTGTTTTTT

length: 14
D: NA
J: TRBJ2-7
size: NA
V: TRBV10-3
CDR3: CAIRETGDTYEQYF
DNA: TGTGCCATCAGGGAGACAGGAGATACCTACGAGCAGTACTTC

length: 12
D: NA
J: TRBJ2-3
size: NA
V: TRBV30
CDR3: CAWGTRTDTQCF
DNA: TGTGCCTGGGGGACAAGAACAGATACGCAGTGTTTT

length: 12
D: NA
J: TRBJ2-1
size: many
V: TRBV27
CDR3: CASSFTTNEQFF
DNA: TGTGCCAGCAGTTTCACTACCAATGAGCAGTTCTTC

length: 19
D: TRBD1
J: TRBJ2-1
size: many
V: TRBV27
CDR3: CASSPRLGSDRGNINEQFF
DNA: TGTGCCAGCAGTCCCCGTCTAGGATCGGACAGGGGGAATATCAATGAGCAGTTCTTC

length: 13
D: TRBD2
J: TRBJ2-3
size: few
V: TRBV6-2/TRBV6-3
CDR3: CASSYRGADTQYF
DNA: TGTGCCAGCAGTTACCGGGGGGCAGATACGCAGTATTTT

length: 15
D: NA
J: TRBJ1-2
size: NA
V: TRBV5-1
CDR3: CASSIGPAANYGYTF
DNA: TGCGCCAGCAGCATCGGGCCGGCGGCTAACTATGGCTACACCTTC

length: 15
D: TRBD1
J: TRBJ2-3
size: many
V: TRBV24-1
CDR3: CATSRDQGASDTQYF
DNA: TGTGCCACCAGCCGGGACCAGGGGGCTTCAGATACGCAGTATTTT